This paragraph covers one T cell receptor (beta chain) sequence. Its antigen is unknown. This sample is part of a study of monozygotic twins with inflammatory bowel disease. General study points: No discrimination was achieved between different T cell subtypes. Twins with IBD were found to have lower TCRbeta diversity (inverse Simpson) than healthy co-twins.

TCRdb re-called the 5' RACE reads; one entry per CDR3 protein, DNA not given. The sample has fewer than 200,000 distinct CDR3 sequences; the top ten hold roughly 2.4%. CDR3 length: 13 residues. In germline, CDR1 is SQVTM, CDR2 ANQGSEA. The J gene is TRBJ2-7, the V gene TRBV29-1; TCRdb designates TRBD2, a call that cannot be tested without DNA. Sequences were obtained from blood. The receptor was isolated from a human donor with ulcerative colitis or Crohn's disease, or a healthy co-twin of an affected twin (not recorded which). CDR3 amino acids: CSVEMALDNEQYF.